This TCR beta chain was profiled in a study of kidney transplant recipient with SARS-CoV-2 infection. The CDR3 covers 14 residues. Germline CDR1 MGHDK, CDR2 SYGVNS. Deletions cut 8 bases from V and 2 bases from J, with 15 bases between. A single record per CDR3 protein comes from TCRdb applying MiXCR to the reads. Seen here are some 220,000 distinct CDR3 sequences, 25% to 30% observed once, and the top ten hold less than 8.5%. The sequence derives from a male patient in his 30s who had COVID-19 and was a kidney transplant recipient. A share of the T cells may be of graft donor origin. Sequenced material: a blood sample, taken at baseline and on roughly day 120 from a kidney transplant recipient. The chain carries TRBV25-1 and TRBJ1-1, with a tentative D call TRBD1 (5 bases). CDR3 in DNA: TGTGCCAGCTCGGACAAGGGGATTAACACTGAAGCTTTCTTT. This codes for CASSDKGINTEAFF.